The 26 T cell receptor beta chains below all came from one sample that was sequenced in a study of T cells in Graves' hyperthyroidism and ophthalmopathy. Amplification targeted TCR beta CDR3 regions from RNA transcripts. The HTBI set primed first-round TCR CDR3 RT-PCR. MiXCR, applied by TCRdb to the multiplex PCR reads, yields one record per CDR3 protein. The table records some 690,000 distinct CDR3 sequences, about 18% of them present only once. Source material: blood. The receptors derive from a man in his forties or fifties with Graves' hyperthyroidism.

A note on this clonotype: An end of the junction does not agree with germline; a read error may underlie this. V is TRBV9 and J is TRBJ1-4; 7 bases map to TRBD1. Germline-derived CDR1 and CDR2 are SGDLS and YYNGEE. The CDR3 is 15 residues long. The CDR3 sequence: CASSLSGTANEKLVF. Written as DNA, the CDR3 is TGTGCCAGCAGCCTTTCCGGGACAGCTAATGAAAAACTGGTTTTT. The full variable domain, its missing parts supplied by reference TRBV9 and TRBJ1-4, is DSGVTQTPKHLITATGQRVTLRCSPRSGDLSVYWYQQSLDQGLQFLIQYYNGEERAKGNILERFSAQQFPDLHSELNLSSLELGDSALYFCASSLSGTANEKLVFGSGTQLSVL.

This chain joins TRBV10-2 and TRBJ1-3; D may be TRBD1 (6 bases). The CDR3 covers 14 residues. Germline values: CDR1 WSHSY, CDR2 SAAADI. V was clipped by 6 bases and J by 0 bases, with 9 bases between them. CDR3 nucleotides: TGCGCCAGCAGGGAAGGGGGCTCTGGAAACACCATATATTTT. Amino acids: CASREGGSGNTIYF.

The V gene is TRBV5-1, the J gene TRBJ2-5; TRBD2 aligns across 15 bases. V shed 4 bases and J 5 bases; nucleotides not matched to a gene: 9. From germline, CDR1 is SGHRS and CDR2 YFSETQ. This CDR3 spans 17 amino acids. The CDR3 DNA reads TGCGCCAGCAGCAAGGGACTAGCGGGAGGCTTCGGGGAGACCCAGTACTTC. Protein: CASSKGLAGGFGETQYF.

The chain couples TRBV3-1 to TRBJ2-7, with D possibly matching TRBD2 (6 bases). The germline gives CDR1 LGHDT, CDR2 YNNKEL (reference sequence). This CDR3 has 14 amino acids. V was cut by 6 bases and J by 0 bases, with 12 bases left in between. The CDR3 is CASSPVTSSYEQYF. In nucleotides, the CDR3 is TGTGCCAGCAGTCCCGTGACTAGCTCCTACGAGCAGTACTTC.

This clonotype was observed many times. The junction departs from the called germline gene at one end, perhaps through a read error. This chain links TRBV2 with TRBJ2-2, with 8 nucleotides matching TRBD1. CDR1 is SNHLY, CDR2 FYNNEI, per germline. CDR3 length: 13 amino acids. CDR3 in DNA: TGTACCAGCTCCGGACAGGGAACCGGGGAGCTGTTTTTT. It specifies CTSSGQGTGELFF.

The rearrangement links TRBV4-1 to TRBJ2-7; 8 nucleotides agree with TRBD1. Germline V lookup: CDR1 MGHRA, CDR2 YSYEKL. The CDR3 is 13 residues long. Trimming took 1 base from V and 6 from J; bases not matched to a gene: 2. The CDR3 DNA is TGCGCCAGCAGCCAAGTACAGGGGGGCGAGCAGTACTTC. This sequence encodes CASSQVQGGEQYF.

This clonotype was seen at least ten times. The chain has TRBV12-3 or TRBV12-4 and TRBJ2-6; 8 positions agree with TRBD2. The CDR3 is made up of 21 amino acids. The V and J ends lost 3 bases and 0 bases, in that order; junction bases with no gene match: 16. This chain's CDR3 is CASSFPGLGYPTPSGANVLTF. The CDR3 DNA sequence: TGTGCCAGCAGTTTTCCGGGACTAGGATACCCGACACCCTCTGGGGCCAACGTCCTGACTTTC.

This chain uses TRBV30 with TRBJ1-6; 7 positions agree with TRBD1. The CDR3 spans 15 residues. Germline CDR1 GTSNPN, CDR2 SVGIG (reference sequence). V lost 3 bases and J lost 10; bases outside the gene matches: 12. In nucleotides, the CDR3 is TGTGCCTGGAGGGCGAGGGGGCGATTGGTATCACCCCTCCACTTT. It is translated as CAWRARGRLVSPLHF.

This clonotype was detected many times. The chain employs TRBV6-1 and TRBJ2-5, with D tentatively TRBD2 (6 bases). Trimming took 6 bases from V and 1 from J, leaving 15 bases between them. This CDR3 is 15 amino acids long. Germline-derived CDR1 and CDR2 are MNHNS and SASEGT. The CDR3 nucleotides are TGTGCCAGCAGGGCGAACGGAGCGGGCCAAGAGACCCAGTACTTC. Translating gives CASRANGAGQETQYF.

The table lists this clonotype with a few counts. The chain couples TRBV11-2 to TRBJ2-5, with 10 bases matching TRBD2. The germline CDR1 and CDR2 sequences are SGHAT and FQNNGV. This CDR3 comprises 15 residues. The junction had 5 bases not matched to a gene; V was cut back by 3 bases and J by 4 bases. As DNA, the CDR3 is TGTGCCAGCAGCTTCGGTAGCGGGAGGAGAGAGACCCAGTACTTC. Its protein product is CASSFGSGRRETQYF. The full variable domain, in which reference TRBV11-2 and TRBJ2-5 provide the parts outside the CDR3, is EAGVAQSPRYKIIEKRQSVAFWCNPISGHATLYWYQQILGQGPKLLIQFQNNGVVDDSQLPKDRFSAERLKGVDSTLKIQPAKLEDSAVYLCASSFGSGRRETQYFGPGTRLLVL.

This chain uses TRBV9 with TRBJ2-7; D perhaps matches TRBD1 (6 bases). V shed 3 bases and J shed 3 bases, with 13 bases lying between them. Germline values: CDR1 SGDLS, CDR2 YYNGEE. There are 14 residues in the CDR3. CDR3 amino acids: CASSDRDGNYEQYF. CDR3 in DNA: TGTGCCAGCAGCGACAGGGACGGGAACTACGAGCAGTACTTC.

The J gene is TRBJ2-3, the V gene TRBV5-1; 9 nucleotides agree with TRBD2. The CDR3 runs 17 residues. Germline lookup yields CDR1 SGHRS and CDR2 YFSETQ. The V and J ends lost 0 bases and 5 bases, in that order; junction bases with no gene match: 10. The CDR3 sequence: CASSLGTGTSIIDTQYF. CDR3 bases: TGCGCCAGCAGCTTGGGGACCGGGACTAGCATAATAGATACGCAGTATTTT.

The genes are TRBV3-1 and TRBJ1-3, with TRBD1 matching 7 bases. The CDR3 has 19 residues. J gave up 3 bases and V 3 bases, and 17 bases lay outside the gene matches. Germline CDR1 is LGHDT and CDR2 is YNNKEL (reference sequence). The CDR3 region has the DNA TGTGCCAGCAGCCAGCTACGGGGACAGACCTCTCGAGGTGGAAACACCATATATTTT. Residues: CASSQLRGQTSRGGNTIYF.

This clonotype was observed at least ten times. V gene TRBV6-1 combines with J gene TRBJ2-7; possible D gene TRBD2, 5 bases. Germline-derived CDR1 and CDR2 are MNHNS and SASEGT. Trimming removed 7 bases from V and 6 bases from J, with 25 bases in between. The CDR3 consists of 16 residues. The DNA for the CDR3 is TGTGCCAGCATCTTAGAGTCTCACTCAGTTCGGGGCGAGCAGTACTTC. The encoded protein is CASILESHSVRGEQYF.

A few counts support this clonotype. The chain recombines TRBV10-3 with TRBJ1-2; perhaps TRBD1 as D (5 bases). This CDR3 is built from 12 residues. The V gene lost 5 bases and the J gene lost 4 bases, with 8 bases spanning the gap. Germline-derived CDR1 and CDR2 are ENHRY and SYGVKD. DNA for the CDR3: TGTGCCATCAGTTCCGGGGCCTATGGCTACACCTTC. It encodes CAISSGAYGYTF.

There are a few counts of this clonotype. The chain employs TRBV9 and TRBJ2-2; D assignment may be TRBD1 or TRBD2 (5 bases each). Germline-derived CDR1 and CDR2 are SGDLS and YYNGEE. V was trimmed by 0 bases and J by 4 bases, leaving 13 bases between them. The CDR3 is 16 residues long. The CDR3 nucleotides are TGTGCCAGCAGCGTAGAACGGGGCAGGAGCACCGGGGAGCTGTTTTTT. Translation gives CASSVERGRSTGELFF.

The rearrangement links TRBV28 to TRBJ1-1; tentative D call: TRBD1 (5 bases). The V gene lost 10 bases and the J gene lost 3 bases, with 21 bases spanning the gap. The germline gives CDR1 MDHEN, CDR2 SYDVKM. This CDR3 has 15 amino acids. The CDR3 sequence: CANKGSGLRDTEAFF. As DNA, the CDR3 is TGTGCCAACAAAGGCTCAGGGTTGAGAGACACTGAAGCTTTCTTT. Based on the CDR3 plus reference TRBV28 and TRBJ1-1, the full variable domain is DVKVTQSSRYLVKRTGEKVFLECVQDMDHENMFWYRQDPGLGLRLIYFSYDVKMKEKGDIPEGYSVSREKKERFSLILESASTNQTSMYLCANKGSGLRDTEAFFGQGTRLTVV.

This clonotype has a handful of counts. The chain uses TRBV3-1 and TRBJ2-3; the match to TRBD2 covers 7 bases. There are 15 residues in the CDR3. The V gene's germline CDR1 is LGHDT and CDR2 YNNKEL (reference sequence). J lost 5 bases, V lost 1 base, and 6 bases had no gene match. In DNA, the CDR3 is TGTGCCAGCAGCCAAGGGGGAACTAGCGTAGATACGCAGTATTTT. It translates to CASSQGGTSVDTQYF.

This clonotype was detected a few times. The chain recombines TRBV29-1 with TRBJ1-3; the match to TRBD1 covers 8 bases. V shed 3 bases and J 2 bases; nucleotides not matched to a gene: 0. This CDR3 has 13 amino acids. Germline lookup yields CDR1 SQVTM and CDR2 ANQGSEA. This chain's CDR3 is CSVETGAGNTIYF. CDR3 nucleotide sequence: TGCAGCGTTGAGACAGGGGCTGGAAACACCATATATTTT.

This chain connects TRBV20-1 to TRBJ1-2, with TRBD1 matching 10 bases. CDR1 is DFQATT and CDR2 is SNEGSKA in the germline V gene (reference sequence). The length of the CDR3 is 13 residues. Germline trimming cut 6 bases from V and 4 bases from J; bases unmatched to any gene: 5. This CDR3 reads CSAPDRGLYGYTF. The CDR3 DNA reads TGCAGTGCCCCAGACAGGGGGCTCTATGGCTACACCTTC.

On this clonotype: Germline and junction disagree at one end, which may indicate a read error. CDR3 protein: CASSLRDRAYGQYF. The CDR3, as DNA: TGTGCCAGCAGCTTACGGGACAGGGCCTACGGGCAGTACTTC. This chain links TRBV7-2 with TRBJ2-7; 9 bases match TRBD1. The CDR3 sequence is 14 residues long. Looked up from germline, CDR1 is SGHTA and CDR2 is FQGNSA.

This clonotype turned up a few times. The chain carries TRBV14 and TRBJ2-1; 8 nucleotides agree with TRBD2. CDR3 size: 16 residues. The germline V gene has CDR1 SGHDN and CDR2 FVKESK. Losses at the gene ends were 0 bases for V and 10 bases for J; bases not matched to a gene: 11. CDR3 in DNA: TGTGCCAGCAGCCAAGATGAGCGGGAGAGCCCGGGGGAGCAGTTCTTC. Protein: CASSQDERESPGEQFF.

This clonotype was counted many times. The rearrangement links TRBV2 to TRBJ1-4; D is uncertain. CDR3 size: 13 residues. The V gene's germline CDR1 is SNHLY and CDR2 FYNNEI. V was pared by 6 bases and J by 4 bases, with 9 bases between. CDR3 residues: CASRELVNEKLFF. CDR3 nucleotides: TGTGCCAGCAGGGAGTTGGTTAATGAAAAACTGTTTTTT. Full variable domain (outside the CDR3, taken from reference TRBV2 and TRBJ1-4): EPEVTQTPSHQVTQMGQEVILRCVPISNHLYFYWYRQILGQKVEFLVSFYNNEISEKSEIFDDQFSVERPDGSNFTLKIRSTKLEDSAMYFCASRELVNEKLFFGSGTQLSVL.

The J gene is TRBJ2-5, the V gene TRBV28, with D unclear. CDR3 length: 13 residues. The germline V gene encodes CDR1 MDHEN and CDR2 SYDVKM. V was pared by 5 bases and J by 3 bases, with 10 bases between. For the CDR3, the DNA is TGTGCCAGCAGTCCTGAGAACGAAGAGACCCAGTACTTC. Protein product: CASSPENEETQYF.

The rearrangement uses TRBV7-9 and TRBJ2-3; D not certain. V gave up 5 bases and J gave up 0 bases, with 12 bases separating them. The CDR3 contains 15 residues. Per germline, CDR1 SEHNR and CDR2 FQNEAQ (reference sequence). The CDR3 DNA is TGTGCCAGCAGCATAGTAAGATCAAGCACAGATACGCAGTATTTT. Protein sequence: CASSIVRSSTDTQYF.

This clonotype has a count of ten or more. J is TRBJ2-7 and V is TRBV6-2 or TRBV6-3; D is undetermined. The CDR3 has 13 amino acids. Per the germline V gene, CDR1 is MNHEY and CDR2 is SVGEGT. V shed 1 base and J shed 6 bases, with 10 bases lying between them. The CDR3 protein is CASSYWQTSEQYF. The CDR3 DNA follows: TGTGCCAGCAGTTACTGGCAGACCTCCGAGCAGTACTTC.